Below are 22 T cell receptor beta chains sequenced from a single sample in a study of blood T cells in healthy people across ages. Combining a sample-barcoded 5' primer with a J-beta primer mix, a second PCR ran for roughly 6 to 12 cycles. TCRdb independently ran MiXCR on the 5' RACE reads; one entry per CDR3 protein. The sample holds hundreds of thousands of distinct CDR3 sequences; around 48% are singletons and the top ten take around 32%. Sequencing was performed on blood. The receptors here all came from a woman aged 60-75 years in good health.

The CDR3 reads CSVAQGAACEQYF. The DNA of the CDR3 is TGCAGCGTTGCCCAGGGGGCCGCCTGCGAGCAGTACTTC. This chain uses TRBV29-1 with TRBJ2-7, with TRBD1 identical over 8 bases. The CDR3 has 13 amino acids. Germline-derived CDR1 and CDR2 are SQVTM and ANQGSEA. Trimming at V came to 4 bases and at J to 6 bases, leaving 8 bases not matched to a gene.

This clonotype was observed a few times. This chain connects TRBV20-1 to TRBJ2-1, with TRBD2 matching 7 bases. V trimming: 1 base; J trimming: 6 bases; junction bases outside the gene matches: 0. This CDR3 contains 12 residues. Germline V gene lookup returns CDR1 DFQATT and CDR2 SNEGSKA (reference sequence). The CDR3 region is CSARGLANEQFF. The CDR3 nucleotides read TGCAGTGCTAGAGGACTAGCCAATGAGCAGTTCTTC.

This clonotype has more than one count but fewer than ten. This chain uses TRBV28 with TRBJ2-7; 10 bases are a match to TRBD1. The CDR3 runs 15 residues. From germline, CDR1 is MDHEN and CDR2 SYDVKM. V was clipped by 6 bases and J by 2 bases; unmatched bases: 7. CDR3 region: CASSTGQGNPYEQYF. The CDR3 DNA reads TGTGCCAGCAGCACGGGACAGGGGAACCCCTACGAGCAGTACTTC.

The chain is built from TRBV6-2 or TRBV6-3 and TRBJ2-5, with no clear D. The V gene's germline CDR1 is MNHEY and CDR2 SVGEGT. The V and J ends lost 2 bases and 1 base respectively, with 8 bases between them. There are 14 residues in the CDR3. The CDR3 loop is CASSYHGRQETQYF. The CDR3 DNA sequence: TGTGCCAGCAGTTACCATGGGCGCCAAGAGACCCAGTACTTC.

DNA for the CDR3: TGCGCCAGCAGCCATATGACAGGTGCTTGCACCTTC. Protein sequence: CASSHMTGACTF. The chain carries TRBV4-1 and TRBJ1-2; perhaps TRBD1 as D (6 bases). Trimming removed 3 bases from V and 13 bases from J, with 15 bases in between. The CDR3 runs to 12 residues. Germline V CDR1 and CDR2: MGHRA, YSYEKL.

Only one count was recorded for this clonotype. This sequence joins TRBV6-2 or TRBV6-3 and TRBJ1-2; the match to TRBD1 covers 7 bases. From germline, CDR1 is MNHEY and CDR2 SVGEGT. Trimming removed 6 bases from V and 4 bases from J; junction bases left unmatched: 11. The CDR3 sequence is 15 residues long. CDR3 nucleotide sequence: TGTGCCAGCAGACTCGAGAGGGGGCCAACCTATGGCTACACCTTC. It translates to CASRLERGPTYGYTF.

The rearrangement joins TRBV10-3 to TRBJ2-7, with a weak D call TRBD1 (6 bases). Gene TRBJ2-4 matches the end of the DNA better, so the J call may be wrong. The CDR3 totals 13 residues. Germline V gene sequence: CDR1 ENHRY, CDR2 SYGVKD. The CDR3 DNA reads TGTGCCATCAGTGGATACAGGGAAAACATTCAGTACTTC. As protein: CAISGYRENIQYF.

This chain uses TRBV28 with TRBJ2-1; 9 nucleotides match TRBD2. The CDR3 has 14 residues. From germline, CDR1 is MDHEN and CDR2 SYDVKM. Trimming cost V 6 bases and J 8 bases; bases outside gene matches: 8. CDR3 nucleotide sequence: TGTGCCAGCAGGACTAGCGGTGTTCGCGATGAGCAGTTCTTC. Translation gives CASRTSGVRDEQFF.

The rearrangement links TRBV27 to TRBJ2-3, with 11 bases that match TRBD1. The CDR3 consists of 17 residues. Germline lookup yields CDR1 MNHEY and CDR2 SMNVEV (reference sequence). V gave up 4 bases and J gave up 3 bases; unmatched junction bases: 9. CDR3 in amino acids: CASSSFGTGGSTDTQYF. The CDR3 nucleotides read TGTGCCAGCAGTTCATTCGGGACAGGGGGAAGTACAGATACGCAGTATTTT.

The J gene is TRBJ2-1, the V gene TRBV6-4; either TRBD1 or TRBD2 may supply D (7 bases each). TRBJ2-7 explains the end of the DNA better; the J call may be wrong. Germline V gives CDR1 MRHNA, CDR2 SNTAGT. The CDR3 length is 17 residues. The chain's CDR3 is CASSRGPLAAAYNEQYF. CDR3 coding DNA: TGTGCCAGCAGTAGGGGGCCGCTAGCGGCTGCCTACAATGAGCAGTACTTC.

The chain couples TRBV2 to TRBJ2-7; possibly TRBD1 for D (6 bases). Trimming left V 7 bases short and J 3 bases short, with 16 bases between. The CDR3 extends over 14 amino acids. CDR1 and CDR2 (germline): SNHLY, FYNNEI. This chain's CDR3 is CASTLGAGVYEQYF. CDR3 sequence (DNA): TGTGCCAGCACCCTGGGGGCCGGAGTCTACGAGCAGTACTTC. The full variable domain, with the rest looked up from reference TRBV2 and TRBJ2-7, is EPEVTQTPSHQVTQMGQEVILRCVPISNHLYFYWYRQILGQKVEFLVSFYNNEISEKSEIFDDQFSVERPDGSNFTLKIRSTKLEDSAMYFCASTLGAGVYEQYFGPGTRLTVT.

This clonotype turned up a few times. This chain uses TRBV9 with TRBJ2-3, with 9 bases that match TRBD1. Looked up from germline, CDR1 is SGDLS and CDR2 is YYNGEE. After removal of 3 bases from V and 4 bases from J, the junction contained 6 bases not matched to a gene. The CDR3 runs 15 residues. CDR3 DNA sequence: TGTGCCAGCAGCGCAGACAGGGGGTTTTCAGATACGCAGTATTTT. This sequence encodes CASSADRGFSDTQYF.

The count of this clonotype is one. The chain uses TRBV29-1 and TRBJ2-4; 7 nucleotides agree with TRBD1. The J call may be in error: the DNA end matches TRBJ2-7 better. CDR3 size: 15 residues. Germline CDR1 is SQVTM and CDR2 is ANQGSEA. This CDR3 is CSFSPGQSTSYEQYF. CDR3 DNA sequence: TGCAGCTTCAGTCCGGGACAGTCGACCTCCTACGAGCAGTACTTC.

Turning to this clonotype: The junction departs from the called germline gene at one end, perhaps through a read error. This rearrangement joins TRBV5-1 to TRBJ2-6; 7 positions agree with TRBD1. CDR3 length: 15 residues. The germline gives CDR1 SGHRS, CDR2 YFSETQ. The CDR3 here is CASSTAGGVANVLTF. CDR3 nucleotides: TGCGCCAGCAGCACTGCAGGGGGTGTGGCCAATGTCCTGACTTTC.

The chain is built from TRBV6-1 and TRBJ2-5; D possibly corresponds to TRBD1 (7 bases). CDR1 MNHNS and CDR2 SASEGT come from the germline V gene. The ends were cut back, 6 bases at V and 11 bases at J, with 25 bases in the middle. The CDR3 loop spans 15 amino acids. The CDR3 region has the DNA TGTGCCAGCAGGGACAGGACTACACTGTCCTACAAGCAGTACTTC. Protein product: CASRDRTTLSYKQYF.

CDR3: CASSPGTARETQYF. The CDR3 DNA is TGTGCCAGCAGTCCCGGGACAGCCCGAGAGACCCAGTACTTC. This chain joins TRBV6-6 and TRBJ2-5; 7 positions agree with TRBD1. Germline CDR1 MNHNY, CDR2 SVGAGI (reference sequence). V lost 5 bases and J lost 4; bases outside the gene matches: 7. The length of the CDR3 is 14 residues.

The count of this clonotype is one. This chain uses TRBV9 with TRBJ2-3; 10 bases align to TRBD2. This CDR3 contains 17 residues. Germline lookup yields CDR1 SGDLS and CDR2 YYNGEE. The junction had 11 bases not matched to a gene; V was cut back by 5 bases and J by 2 bases. The CDR3 DNA reads as TGTGCCAGCAGTGAGGGTGCTAGCGGGAGCAACACAGATACGCAGTATTTT. It encodes CASSEGASGSNTDTQYF.

This clonotype was seen repeatedly, ten times or more. The chain employs TRBV29-1 and TRBJ1-6, with a possible D match to TRBD1 (5 bases). The CDR3 is 12 amino acids. The germline V gene has CDR1 SQVTM and CDR2 ANQGSEA. V lost 1 base and J 14 bases, leaving 12 bases between the germline ends. The CDR3 DNA sequence: TGCAGCGTTGAAGTGGTAGGGGAGTCCCTCCACTTT. Residues: CSVEVVGESLHF.

The DNA for the CDR3 is TGTGCCAGCAGCTATCCGGGCCAATACAATGAGCAGTTCTTC. Translated, it gives CASSYPGQYNEQFF. The chain employs TRBV7-9 and TRBJ2-1; D not resolved. Germline CDR1 SEHNR, CDR2 FQNEAQ (reference sequence). The CDR3 is 14 amino acids. The V and J ends lost 4 bases and 4 bases respectively, with 11 bases between them.

This clonotype was observed at least ten times. The chain recombines TRBV7-9 with TRBJ1-1; no definite D call. The germline V gene encodes CDR1 SEHNR and CDR2 FQNEAQ (reference sequence). The V gene lost 8 bases and the J gene lost 0 bases, with 10 bases spanning the gap. The CDR3 spans 13 residues. CDR3 region: CASSGLMNTEAFF. The CDR3 bases are TGTGCCAGCTCCGGGCTCATGAACACTGAAGCTTTCTTT. Full variable domain (outside the CDR3, taken from reference TRBV7-9 and TRBJ1-1): DTGVSQNPRHKITKRGQNVTFRCDPISEHNRLYWYRQTLGQGPEFLTYFQNEAQLEKSRLLSDRFSAERPKGSFSTLEIQRTEQGDSAMYLCASSGLMNTEAFFGQGTRLTVV.

The chain is built from TRBV9 and TRBJ2-3; perhaps TRBD2 as D (5 bases). The CDR3 sequence is 15 residues long. Deletions cut 0 bases from V and 3 bases from J, with 11 bases between. CDR1 is SGDLS and CDR2 is YYNGEE in the germline V gene. The DNA of the CDR3 is TGTGCCAGCAGCGTAGGGTTAGCGAGAACAGATACGCAGTATTTT. Translating gives CASSVGLARTDTQYF.

This clonotype was seen a handful of times. In DNA, the CDR3 is TGCAGCGTTCGAGCGTCCTACAATGAGCAGTTCTTC. Translated, it gives CSVRASYNEQFF. The chain combines TRBV29-1 with TRBJ2-1, with unresolved D. Germline lookup yields CDR1 SQVTM and CDR2 ANQGSEA. V lost 5 bases to trimming and J lost 1 base, with 6 bases between them. CDR3 size: 12 residues.